Below, 5 T cell receptor beta chains from the same sample are listed, as sequenced in a study of identical twins. TCRdb fed the 5' RACE reads into MiXCR, producing one record per CDR3 protein. Altogether 100,000 to 110,000 distinct CDR3 sequences are present, about 6.1% being singletons, with the ten largest covering roughly 12%. Sequenced: memory T cells sorted from blood. All receptors come from a woman in her fifties or sixties in good health.

This clonotype was seen repeatedly, ten times or more. The chain recombines TRBV12-3 or TRBV12-4 with TRBJ1-2; D not certain. This CDR3 is built from 11 residues. With 3 bases removed from V and 8 bases from J, the gap between germline ends came to 7 bases. This chain's CDR3 is CASSLYRGYTF. CDR3 nucleotides: TGTGCCAGCAGTTTGTACCGCGGCTACACCTTC.

This clonotype was detected ten times or more. The chain uses TRBV12-3 or TRBV12-4 and TRBJ1-1; 9 bases are a match to TRBD1. This CDR3 has 14 residues. The junction had 2 bases not matched to a gene; V was cut back by 5 bases and J by 1 base. The CDR3 sequence: CASSTGGGNTEAFF. CDR3 coding DNA: TGTGCCAGCAGTACAGGGGGCGGGAACACTGAAGCTTTCTTT.

This clonotype was observed at least ten times. The chain recombines TRBV12-3 or TRBV12-4 with TRBJ1-2; weak D call: TRBD1 (6 bases). The CDR3 has 14 residues. V lost 3 bases and J 3 bases, leaving 11 bases between the germline ends. This chain's CDR3 is CASSFSNRDYGYTF. The CDR3 DNA is TGTGCCAGCAGTTTTTCAAACAGGGACTATGGCTACACCTTC.

This clonotype was counted many times. The chain has TRBV2 and TRBJ2-5, with D tentatively TRBD2 (5 bases). The CDR3 loop spans 13 amino acids. Deletions cut 5 bases from V and 5 bases from J, with 12 bases between. Germline CDR1 is SNHLY and CDR2 is FYNNEI. The DNA for the CDR3 is TGTGCCAGCAGTACCCACGGGGTGGAGACCCAGTACTTC. This gives the protein CASSTHGVETQYF.

This clonotype was detected many times. DNA for the CDR3: TGCGCCAGCAGCTTGGTTACGGGAACAGGGCGAAATGAGCAGTTCTTC. Its protein is CASSLVTGTGRNEQFF. This chain links TRBV5-1 with TRBJ2-1; D perhaps matches TRBD1 (6 bases). Deletions cut 0 bases from V and 7 bases from J, with 17 bases between. Germline V gene data show CDR1 as SGHRS and CDR2 as YFSETQ. This CDR3 has 16 residues.